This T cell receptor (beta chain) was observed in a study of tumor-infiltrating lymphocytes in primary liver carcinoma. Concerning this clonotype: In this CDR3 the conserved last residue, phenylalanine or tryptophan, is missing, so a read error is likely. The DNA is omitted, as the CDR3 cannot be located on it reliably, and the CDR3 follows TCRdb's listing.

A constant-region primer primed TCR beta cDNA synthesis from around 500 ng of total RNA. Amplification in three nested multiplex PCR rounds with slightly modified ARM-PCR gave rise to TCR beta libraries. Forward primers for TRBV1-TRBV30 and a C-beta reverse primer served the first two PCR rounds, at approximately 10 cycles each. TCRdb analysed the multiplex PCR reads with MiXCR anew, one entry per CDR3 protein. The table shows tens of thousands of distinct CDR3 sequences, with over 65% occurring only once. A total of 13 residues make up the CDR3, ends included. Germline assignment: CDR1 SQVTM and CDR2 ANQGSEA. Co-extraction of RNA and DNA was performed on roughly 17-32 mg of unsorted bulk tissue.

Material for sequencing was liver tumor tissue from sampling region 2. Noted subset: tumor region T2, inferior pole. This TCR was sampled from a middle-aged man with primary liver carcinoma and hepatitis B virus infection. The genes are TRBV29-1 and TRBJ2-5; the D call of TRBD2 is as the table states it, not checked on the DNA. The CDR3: CSVSGRAAETQYL.